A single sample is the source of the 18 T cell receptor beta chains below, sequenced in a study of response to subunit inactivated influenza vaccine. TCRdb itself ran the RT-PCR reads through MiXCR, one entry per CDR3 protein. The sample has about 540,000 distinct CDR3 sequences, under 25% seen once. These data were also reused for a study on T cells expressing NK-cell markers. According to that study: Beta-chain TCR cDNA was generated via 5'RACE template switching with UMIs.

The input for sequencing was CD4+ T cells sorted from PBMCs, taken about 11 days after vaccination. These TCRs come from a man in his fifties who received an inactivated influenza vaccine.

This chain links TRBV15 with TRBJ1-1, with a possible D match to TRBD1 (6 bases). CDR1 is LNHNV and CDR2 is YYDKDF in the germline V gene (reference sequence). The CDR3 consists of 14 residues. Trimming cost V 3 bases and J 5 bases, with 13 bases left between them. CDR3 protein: CATSSIRGGTEAFF. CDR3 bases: TGTGCCACCAGCAGCATCAGGGGTGGAACTGAAGCTTTCTTT.

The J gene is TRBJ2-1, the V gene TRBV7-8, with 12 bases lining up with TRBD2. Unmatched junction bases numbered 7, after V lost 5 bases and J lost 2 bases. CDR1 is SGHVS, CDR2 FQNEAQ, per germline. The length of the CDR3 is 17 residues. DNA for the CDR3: TGTGCCAGCAGCAAACTAGCGGGGGGAACCGCCTACAATGAGCAGTTCTTC. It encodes CASSKLAGGTAYNEQFF.

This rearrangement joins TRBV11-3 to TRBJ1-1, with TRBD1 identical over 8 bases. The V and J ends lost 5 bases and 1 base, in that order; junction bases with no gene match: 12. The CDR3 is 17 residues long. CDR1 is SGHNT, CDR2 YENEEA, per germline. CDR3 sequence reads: CASSPGQGKSRNTEAFF. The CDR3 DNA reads TGTGCCAGCAGCCCTGGACAGGGAAAGAGTCGGAACACTGAAGCTTTCTTT.

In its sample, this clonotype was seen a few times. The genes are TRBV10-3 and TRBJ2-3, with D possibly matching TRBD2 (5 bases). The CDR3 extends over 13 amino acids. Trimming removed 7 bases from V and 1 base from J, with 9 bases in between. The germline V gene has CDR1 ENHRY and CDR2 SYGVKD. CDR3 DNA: TGTGCCATCAACCGGGAACGCACAGATACGCAGTATTTT. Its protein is CAINRERTDTQYF.

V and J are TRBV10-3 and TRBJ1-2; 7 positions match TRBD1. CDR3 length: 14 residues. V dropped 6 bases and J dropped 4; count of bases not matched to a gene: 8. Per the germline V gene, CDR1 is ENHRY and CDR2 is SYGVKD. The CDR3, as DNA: TGTGCCATCAGAGTGACAGGGAAAAGCTATGGCTACACCTTC. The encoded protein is CAIRVTGKSYGYTF.

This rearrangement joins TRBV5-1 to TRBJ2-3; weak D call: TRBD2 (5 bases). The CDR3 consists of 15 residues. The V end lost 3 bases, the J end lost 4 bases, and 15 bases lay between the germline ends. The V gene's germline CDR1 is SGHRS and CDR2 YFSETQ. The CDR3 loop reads CASSSDFSRADTQYF. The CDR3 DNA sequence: TGCGCCAGCAGCTCCGACTTCTCGAGGGCAGATACGCAGTATTTT.

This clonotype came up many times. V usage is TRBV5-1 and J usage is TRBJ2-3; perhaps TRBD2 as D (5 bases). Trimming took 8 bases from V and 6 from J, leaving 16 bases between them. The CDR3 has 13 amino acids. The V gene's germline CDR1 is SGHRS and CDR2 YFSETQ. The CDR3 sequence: CASGSGALDTQYF. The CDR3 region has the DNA TGCGCCAGTGGGAGCGGAGCCCTCGATACGCAGTATTTT. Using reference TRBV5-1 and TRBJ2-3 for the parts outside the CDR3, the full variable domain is KAGVTQTPRYLIKTRGQQVTLSCSPISGHRSVSWYQQTPGQGLQFLFEYFSETQRNKGNFPGRFSGRQFSNSRSEMNVSTLELGDSALYLCASGSGALDTQYFGPGTRLTVL.

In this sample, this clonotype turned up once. CDR3 residues: CASSLYRYNEQFF. The CDR3 DNA reads TGTGCCAGCAGTTTATACAGATACAATGAGCAGTTCTTC. The rearrangement uses TRBV12-3 or TRBV12-4 and TRBJ2-1; no clear D gene. The CDR3 sequence is 13 residues long. V was shortened by 2 bases and J by 4 bases, with 6 bases between the two germline ends.

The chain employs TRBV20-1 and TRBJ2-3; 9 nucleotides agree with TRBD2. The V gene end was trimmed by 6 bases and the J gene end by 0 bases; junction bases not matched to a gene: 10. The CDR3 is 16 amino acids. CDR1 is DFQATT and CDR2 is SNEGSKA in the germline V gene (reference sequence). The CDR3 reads CSATISGGLSTDTQYF. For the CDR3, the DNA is TGCAGTGCCACCATAAGCGGGGGGCTTAGCACAGATACGCAGTATTTT.

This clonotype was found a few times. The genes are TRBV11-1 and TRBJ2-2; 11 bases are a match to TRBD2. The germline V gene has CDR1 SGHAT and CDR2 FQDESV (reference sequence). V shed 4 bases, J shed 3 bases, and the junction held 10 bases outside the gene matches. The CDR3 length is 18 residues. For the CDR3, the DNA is TGTGCCAGCAGCTCAAGGCGACTAGCGGGATACGACACCGGGGAGCTGTTTTTT. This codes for CASSSRRLAGYDTGELFF.

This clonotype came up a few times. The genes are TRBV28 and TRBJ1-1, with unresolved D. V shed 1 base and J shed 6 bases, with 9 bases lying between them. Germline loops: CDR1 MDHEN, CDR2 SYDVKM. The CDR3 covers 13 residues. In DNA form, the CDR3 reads TGTGCCAGCAGTTTATCCCAAAACTCTGAAGCTTTCTTT. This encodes CASSLSQNSEAFF.

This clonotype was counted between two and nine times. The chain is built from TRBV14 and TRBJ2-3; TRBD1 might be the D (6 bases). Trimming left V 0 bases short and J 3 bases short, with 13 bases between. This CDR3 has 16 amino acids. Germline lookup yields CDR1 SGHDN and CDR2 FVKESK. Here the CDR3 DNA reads TGTGCCAGCAGCCAAGATCCAGGGGTACGGACAGATACGCAGTATTTT. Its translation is CASSQDPGVRTDTQYF. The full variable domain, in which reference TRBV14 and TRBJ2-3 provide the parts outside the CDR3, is EAGVTQFPSHSVIEKGQTVTLRCDPISGHDNLYWYRRVMGKEIKFLLHFVKESKQDESGMPNNRFLAERTGGTYSTLKVQPAELEDSGVYFCASSQDPGVRTDTQYFGPGTRLTVL.

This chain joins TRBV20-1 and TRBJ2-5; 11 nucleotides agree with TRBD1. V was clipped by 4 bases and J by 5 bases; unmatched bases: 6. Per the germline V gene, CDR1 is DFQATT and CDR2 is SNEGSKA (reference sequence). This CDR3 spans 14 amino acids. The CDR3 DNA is TGCAGTGCTACTGGACAGGGGGCATATGAGACCCAGTACTTC. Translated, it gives CSATGQGAYETQYF.

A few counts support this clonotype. CDR3 sequence (DNA): TGTGCCAGCTCAGGGACAAACTCTGGAAACACCATATATTTT. Translating gives CASSGTNSGNTIYF. The chain employs TRBV18 and TRBJ1-3; D is perhaps TRBD1 (6 bases). Per germline, CDR1 KGHSH and CDR2 LQKENI. The CDR3 has 14 residues. Trimming took off 5 bases at V and 0 bases at J, with 8 bases between the two ends.

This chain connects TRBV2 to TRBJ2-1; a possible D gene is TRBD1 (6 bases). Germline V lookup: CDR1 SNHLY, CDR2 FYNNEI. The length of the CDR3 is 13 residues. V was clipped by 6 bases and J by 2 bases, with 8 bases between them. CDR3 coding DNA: TGTGCCAGCAGCGACAGGACCTACAATGAGCAGTTCTTC. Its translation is CASSDRTYNEQFF.

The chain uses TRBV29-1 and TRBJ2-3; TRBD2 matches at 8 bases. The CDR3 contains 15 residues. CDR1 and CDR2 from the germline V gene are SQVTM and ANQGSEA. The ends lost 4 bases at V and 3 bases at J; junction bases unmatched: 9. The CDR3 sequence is CSVGALLAETDTQYF. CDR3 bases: TGCAGCGTTGGGGCCCTACTAGCGGAAACAGATACGCAGTATTTT.

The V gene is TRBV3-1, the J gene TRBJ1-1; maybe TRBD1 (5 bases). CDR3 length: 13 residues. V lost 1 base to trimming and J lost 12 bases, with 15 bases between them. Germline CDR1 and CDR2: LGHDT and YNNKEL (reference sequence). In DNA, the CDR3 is TGTGCCAGCAGCCAAGGCGGGGCGGACTCCCCTTTCTTT. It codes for CASSQGGADSPFF.

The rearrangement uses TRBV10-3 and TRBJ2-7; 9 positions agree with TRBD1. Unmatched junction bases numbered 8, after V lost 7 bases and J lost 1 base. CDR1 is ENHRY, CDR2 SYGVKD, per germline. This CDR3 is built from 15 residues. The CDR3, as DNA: TGTGCCATCAATTCCGACAGGGGGGGGTCCTACGAGCAGTACTTC. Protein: CAINSDRGGSYEQYF.